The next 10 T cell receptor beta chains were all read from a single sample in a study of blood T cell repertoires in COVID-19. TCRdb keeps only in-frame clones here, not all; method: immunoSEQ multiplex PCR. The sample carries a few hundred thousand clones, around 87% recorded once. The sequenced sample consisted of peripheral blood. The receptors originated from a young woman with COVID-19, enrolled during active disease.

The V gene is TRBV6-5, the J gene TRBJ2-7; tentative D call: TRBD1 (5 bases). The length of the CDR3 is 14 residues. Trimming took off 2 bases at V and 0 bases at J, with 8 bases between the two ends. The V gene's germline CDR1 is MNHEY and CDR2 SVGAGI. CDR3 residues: CASSYDRYSYEQYF. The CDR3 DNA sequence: TGTGCCAGCAGTTACGACAGATACTCCTACGAGCAGTACTTC.

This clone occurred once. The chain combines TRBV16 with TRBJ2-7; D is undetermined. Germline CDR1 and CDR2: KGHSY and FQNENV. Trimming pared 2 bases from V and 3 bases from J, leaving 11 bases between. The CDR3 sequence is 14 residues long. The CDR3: CASSQVGVGYEQYF. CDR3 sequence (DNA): TGTGCCAGCAGCCAAGTGGGCGTCGGCTACGAGCAGTACTTC.

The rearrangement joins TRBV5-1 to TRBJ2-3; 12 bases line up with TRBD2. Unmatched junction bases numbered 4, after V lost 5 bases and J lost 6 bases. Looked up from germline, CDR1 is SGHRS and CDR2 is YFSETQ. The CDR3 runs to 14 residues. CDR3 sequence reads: CASRTSGSRDTQYF. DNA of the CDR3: TGCGCCAGCAGGACTAGCGGGAGTCGGGATACGCAGTATTTT.

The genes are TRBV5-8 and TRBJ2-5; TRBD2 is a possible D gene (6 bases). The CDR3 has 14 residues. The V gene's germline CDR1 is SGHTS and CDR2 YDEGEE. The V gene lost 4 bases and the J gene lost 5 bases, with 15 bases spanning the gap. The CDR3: CASSPGLVHETQYF. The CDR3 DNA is TGTGCCAGCAGCCCGGGACTCGTCCACGAGACCCAGTACTTC.

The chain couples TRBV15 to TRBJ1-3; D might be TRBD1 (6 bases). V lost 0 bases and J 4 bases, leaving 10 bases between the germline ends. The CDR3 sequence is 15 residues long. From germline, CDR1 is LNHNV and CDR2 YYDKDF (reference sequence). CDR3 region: CATSRDLTGGNTIYF. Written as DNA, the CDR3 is TGTGCCACCAGCAGAGATCTGACAGGAGGAAACACCATATATTTT.

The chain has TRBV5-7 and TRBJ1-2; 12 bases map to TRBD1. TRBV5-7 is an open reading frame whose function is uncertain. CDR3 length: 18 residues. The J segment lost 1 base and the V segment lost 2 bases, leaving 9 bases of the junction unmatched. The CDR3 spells CASSFGRDRGLINYGYTF. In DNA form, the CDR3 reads TGTGCCAGCAGCTTTGGGCGGGACAGGGGGCTCATTAACTATGGCTACACCTTC.

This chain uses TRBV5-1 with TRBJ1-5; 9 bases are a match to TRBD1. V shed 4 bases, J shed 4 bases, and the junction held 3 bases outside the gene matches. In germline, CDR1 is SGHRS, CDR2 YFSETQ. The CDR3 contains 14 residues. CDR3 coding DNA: TGCGCCAGCAGCGCCGGACAGGGGAATCAGCCCCAGCATTTT. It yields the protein CASSAGQGNQPQHF.

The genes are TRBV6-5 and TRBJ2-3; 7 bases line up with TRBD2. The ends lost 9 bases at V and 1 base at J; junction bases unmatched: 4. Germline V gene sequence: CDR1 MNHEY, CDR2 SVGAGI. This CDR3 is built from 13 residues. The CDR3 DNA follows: TGTGCCAGTCATGCGGGGGGCACAGATACGCAGTATTTT. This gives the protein CASHAGGTDTQYF.

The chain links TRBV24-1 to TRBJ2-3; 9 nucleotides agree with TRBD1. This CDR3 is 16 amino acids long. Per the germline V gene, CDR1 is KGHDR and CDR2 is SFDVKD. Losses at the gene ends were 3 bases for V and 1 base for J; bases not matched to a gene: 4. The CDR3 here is CATSDNRGRGTDTQYF. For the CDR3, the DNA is TGTGCCACCAGTGATAACAGGGGGCGCGGCACAGATACGCAGTATTTT.

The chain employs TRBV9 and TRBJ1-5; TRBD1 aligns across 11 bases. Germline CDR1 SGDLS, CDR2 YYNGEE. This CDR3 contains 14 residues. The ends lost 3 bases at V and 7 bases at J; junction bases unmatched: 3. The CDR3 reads CASSGDRGYQPQHF. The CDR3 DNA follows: TGTGCCAGCAGCGGGGACAGGGGGTACCAGCCCCAGCATTTT.